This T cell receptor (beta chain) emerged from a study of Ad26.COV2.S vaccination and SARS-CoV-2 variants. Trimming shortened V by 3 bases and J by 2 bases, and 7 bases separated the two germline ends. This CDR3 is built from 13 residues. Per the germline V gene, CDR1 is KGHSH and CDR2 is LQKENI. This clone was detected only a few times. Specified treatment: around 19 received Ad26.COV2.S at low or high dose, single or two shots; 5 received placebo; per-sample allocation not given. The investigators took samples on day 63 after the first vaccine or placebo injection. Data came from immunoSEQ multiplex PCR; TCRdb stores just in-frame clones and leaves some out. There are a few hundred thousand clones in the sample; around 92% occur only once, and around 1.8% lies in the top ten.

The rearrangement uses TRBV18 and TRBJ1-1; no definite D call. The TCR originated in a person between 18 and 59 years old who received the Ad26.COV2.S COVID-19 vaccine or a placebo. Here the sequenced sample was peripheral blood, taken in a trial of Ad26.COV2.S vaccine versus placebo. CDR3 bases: TGTGCCAGCTCACCCACAGTCAACACTGAAGCTTTCTTT. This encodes CASSPTVNTEAFF.